The 27 T cell receptor beta chains given below trace back to one sample, sequenced in a study of blood T cell repertoires in COVID-19 (dated by TCRdb to the early 2020s). Libraries were made using the immunoSEQ multiplex PCR assay. The table was pulled from immuneACCESS by TCRdb, which kept in-frame rearrangements only. Such tables lose some clones; where checked, under half of the loss comes from unresolved V genes, and the rest has no known cause. This sample is represented by fewer than 200,000 clones; approximately 80% of them were singletons. Approximately 15% of the sample is taken by the ten largest. What was sequenced was PBMCs or T cells enriched from blood (not recorded which). The receptor set was obtained from a woman between 50 and 59 years old who had recovered from COVID-19.

V and J are TRBV5-1 and TRBJ2-1, with a possible D match to TRBD2 (6 bases). Trimming took 0 bases from V and 7 from J, leaving 17 bases between them. CDR1 SGHRS and CDR2 YFSETQ come from the germline V gene. This CDR3 contains 16 residues. The CDR3 DNA is TGCGCCAGCAGCTTGGACTTTCCGGGGGTTAGGAATGAGCAGTTCTTC. Its translation: CASSLDFPGVRNEQFF.

In its sample, this clone was seen once. The gene calls are TRBV5-1 and TRBJ2-1, with D perhaps matching TRBD2 (5 bases). V was cut by 6 bases and J by 3 bases, with 16 bases left in between. This CDR3 comprises 15 residues. Germline CDR1 and CDR2: SGHRS and YFSETQ. CDR3 residues: CASNPTPDFYNEQFF. In DNA form, the CDR3 reads TGCGCCAGCAACCCCACTCCGGACTTCTACAATGAGCAGTTCTTC.

This clone was detected a few times. The sample carries other DNA sequences with the same CDR3. V usage is TRBV6-2 or TRBV6-3 and J usage is TRBJ2-1; TRBD2 is a possible D gene (5 bases). Germline values: CDR1 MNHEY, CDR2 SVGEGT. V lost 0 bases, J lost 3 bases, and 9 bases lay in between. CDR3 size: 15 residues. DNA for the CDR3: TGTGCCAGCAGTTACTCGAGAGGGAGCTACAATGAGCAGTTCTTC. Translation gives CASSYSRGSYNEQFF.

V and J are TRBV29-1 and TRBJ1-2, with D unresolved. The ends were cut back, 1 base at V and 1 base at J, with 10 bases in the middle. The CDR3 runs to 14 residues. The germline V gene has CDR1 SQVTM and CDR2 ANQGSEA. The CDR3 DNA follows: TGCAGCGTTGAAGCGACGGGTCTTAACTATGGCTACACCTTC. It codes for CSVEATGLNYGYTF.

CDR3 bases: TGTGCCAGCAGTTTCCCTACAGGGGTTACCTATGGCTACACCTTC. This translates into CASSFPTGVTYGYTF. V and J are TRBV28 and TRBJ1-2; 7 bases fit TRBD1. The CDR3 is made up of 15 amino acids. Germline-derived CDR1 and CDR2 are MDHEN and SYDVKM. V was pared by 3 bases and J by 4 bases, with 8 bases of the junction left unmatched.

Points on this clone: The same CDR3 arises from other DNA sequences in this sample as well. CDR3 sequence reads: CASSFLPTGESNQPQHF. For the CDR3, the DNA is TGTGCCAGCAGTTTCCTACCGACAGGGGAGAGCAATCAGCCCCAGCATTTT. This chain uses TRBV27 with TRBJ1-5, with 8 bases matching TRBD1. The V and J ends lost 3 bases and 1 base, in that order; junction bases with no gene match: 8. The CDR3 spans 17 residues. CDR1 and CDR2 from the germline V gene are MNHEY and SMNVEV (reference sequence).

The chain has TRBV7-6 and TRBJ1-5, with 8 bases that match TRBD1. Germline CDR1 is SGHVS and CDR2 is FNYEAQ. The CDR3 extends over 15 amino acids. Trimming at V came to 5 bases and at J to 7 bases, leaving 10 bases not matched to a gene. DNA for the CDR3: TGTGCCAGCAGCCAATCTCCAGGGGGCGAGCAGCCCCAGCATTTT. It translates to CASSQSPGGEQPQHF.

The chain links TRBV21-1 to TRBJ1-1. TRBV21-1 is marked as a pseudogene. The CDR3 is 18 residues long. This CDR3 reads CASSVFGPDRDLNTEAFF. CDR3 DNA: TGTGCCAGCTCCGTTTTTGGGCCTGACCGGGATTTGAACACTGAAGCTTTCTTT.

V is TRBV2 and J is TRBJ2-2; no clear D. Trimming removed 0 bases from V and 5 bases from J, with 13 bases in between. Germline CDR1 reads SNHLY; CDR2 reads FYNNEI. This CDR3 is built from 16 residues. Written as DNA, the CDR3 is TGTGCCAGCAGTGAAGCTAGCTCAAGAGGTACCGGGGAGCTGTTTTTT. It specifies CASSEASSRGTGELFF. The whole variable domain, remainder taken from reference TRBV2 and TRBJ2-2, is EPEVTQTPSHQVTQMGQEVILRCVPISNHLYFYWYRQILGQKVEFLVSFYNNEISEKSEIFDDQFSVERPDGSNFTLKIRSTKLEDSAMYFCASSEASSRGTGELFFGEGSRLTVL.

The rearrangement joins TRBV7-3 to TRBJ1-1; D gene unclear. The CDR3 is 18 residues long. V was cut by 2 bases and J by 0 bases, with 19 bases left in between. Germline CDR1 SGHTA, CDR2 FQGTGA. This chain's CDR3 is CASSLSGPLTSMNTEAFF. The CDR3 DNA follows: TGTGCCAGCAGCTTATCTGGTCCCCTAACGAGTATGAACACTGAAGCTTTCTTT. The full variable domain, completed using reference TRBV7-3 and TRBJ1-1, is GAGVSQTPSNKVTEKGKYVELRCDPISGHTALYWYRQSLGQGPEFLIYFQGTGAADDSGLPNDRFFAVRPEGSVSTLKIQRTERGDSAVYLCASSLSGPLTSMNTEAFFGQGTRLTVV.

The genes are TRBV7-9 and TRBJ1-2; TRBD1 is a possible D gene (5 bases). This CDR3 region has 16 residues. V was pared by 5 bases and J by 7 bases, with 23 bases between. Germline CDR1 SEHNR, CDR2 FQNEAQ (reference sequence). The DNA for the CDR3 is TGTGCCAGCAGCCGAATTGGGGGGAGTCGCGGAAGTGGCTACACCTTC. It encodes CASSRIGGSRGSGYTF.

This chain uses TRBV7-9 with TRBJ1-3, with D perhaps TRBD1 (5 bases). V was shortened by 1 base and J by 1 base, with 11 bases between the two germline ends. The CDR3 spans 16 residues. CDR1 SEHNR and CDR2 FQNEAQ come from the germline V gene (reference sequence). The CDR3 sequence: CASSLVGGNSGNTIYF. CDR3 DNA: TGTGCCAGCAGCTTAGTGGGGGGGAATTCTGGAAACACCATATATTTT.

The chain is built from TRBV7-9 and TRBJ1-4; 8 positions agree with TRBD1. Per germline, CDR1 SEHNR and CDR2 FQNEAQ (reference sequence). Losses at the gene ends were 5 bases for V and 1 base for J; bases not matched to a gene: 3. The CDR3 consists of 15 residues. This CDR3 reads CASSATGGTNEKLFF. CDR3 DNA sequence: TGTGCCAGCAGCGCCACAGGGGGAACTAATGAAAAACTGTTTTTT.

The chain has TRBV7-6 and TRBJ2-1; TRBD2 is a possible D gene (5 bases). Deletions cut 0 bases from V and 6 bases from J, with 9 bases between. This CDR3 has 14 amino acids. From germline, CDR1 is SGHVS and CDR2 FNYEAQ. The CDR3 sequence is CASSLAGEGNEQFF. Written as DNA, the CDR3 is TGTGCCAGCAGCTTAGCGGGAGAGGGCAATGAGCAGTTCTTC.

V and J are TRBV11-2 and TRBJ2-1, with 9 bases identical to TRBD2. The CDR3 sequence is 18 residues long. Trimming took 5 bases from V and 8 from J; bases not matched to a gene: 19. Germline CDR1 reads SGHAT; CDR2 reads FQNNGV. The chain's CDR3 is CASSPVPTSGGGRDEQFF. CDR3 nucleotide sequence: TGTGCCAGCAGCCCAGTCCCGACTAGCGGAGGTGGTAGGGATGAGCAGTTCTTC.

Relative to its sample, this clone is medium-sized. This chain links TRBV6-2 or TRBV6-3 with TRBJ1-1; D is perhaps TRBD1 (5 bases). CDR3 length: 13 amino acids. The V gene's germline CDR1 is MNHEY and CDR2 SVGEGT. V was cut by 6 bases and J by 1 base, with 9 bases left in between. The CDR3 nucleotides are TGTGCCAGCAGCCAAGGGGAGAACACTGAAGCTTTCTTT. The encoded protein is CASSQGENTEAFF.

DNA for the CDR3: TGTGCCATCAGTGAGTCCAGCGCAGAGCTTGTAAAACTGTTTTTT. Amino acid sequence: CAISESSAELVKLFF. This chain uses TRBV10-3 with TRBJ1-4; D ambiguous. The CDR3 spans 15 residues. Per the germline V gene, CDR1 is ENHRY and CDR2 is SYGVKD. V was pared by 0 bases and J by 10 bases, with 15 bases between.

The rearrangement joins TRBV7-2 to TRBJ1-1; D is unclear. V lost 5 bases and J lost 4, with 11 bases in between. Germline V gene lookup returns CDR1 SGHTA and CDR2 FQGNSA. This CDR3 has 13 amino acids. DNA of the CDR3: TGTGCCAGCAGCCGAACAGAGAGCACTGAAGCTTTCTTT. Its translation: CASSRTESTEAFF.

This clone has a handful of counts. Within the sample, other DNA sequences also encode this same CDR3. This rearrangement joins TRBV10-3 to TRBJ1-2; 7 positions match TRBD1. With 0 bases clipped from V and 4 bases from J, the junction kept 5 bases outside the gene matches. CDR3 length: 15 residues. Germline V lookup: CDR1 ENHRY, CDR2 SYGVKD. The CDR3 nucleotides are TGTGCCATCAGTGAGTCGACAGGGACCGGCTATGGCTACACCTTC. It encodes CAISESTGTGYGYTF.

V gene TRBV5-1 combines with J gene TRBJ2-7, with D possibly TRBD2 on 6 matching bases. The germline gives CDR1 SGHRS, CDR2 YFSETQ. V was shortened by 6 bases and J by 6 bases, with 19 bases between the two germline ends. The CDR3 loop spans 14 amino acids. Written as DNA, the CDR3 is TGCGCCAGCAACCGGCAACCGGGGGTCAGCGAGCAGTACTTC. Protein product: CASNRQPGVSEQYF.

This sequence joins TRBV9 and TRBJ2-3; 8 nucleotides align to TRBD2. The CDR3 has 15 residues. Trimming cost V 4 bases and J 1 base; bases outside gene matches: 5. Germline V gene data show CDR1 as SGDLS and CDR2 as YYNGEE. The CDR3 DNA follows: TGTGCCAGCAGCTCAAGCGGGAGAGGCACAGATACGCAGTATTTT. It is translated as CASSSSGRGTDTQYF.

This chain joins TRBV3-1 (or the pseudogene TRBV3-2) and TRBJ1-6, with a weak D call TRBD1 (6 bases). V lost 6 bases to trimming and J lost 0 bases, with 9 bases between them. Germline CDR1 reads LGHDT; CDR2 reads YNNKEL (reference sequence). The CDR3 runs to 15 residues. The CDR3 DNA is TGTGCCAGCAGACCGGACAGCTCCTATAATTCACCCCTCCACTTT. Protein product: CASRPDSSYNSPLHF.

The chain employs TRBV11-3 and TRBJ1-2; 9 bases map to TRBD1. J lost 4 bases, V lost 6 bases, and 3 bases had no gene match. Germline V gene lookup returns CDR1 SGHNT and CDR2 YENEEA. The CDR3 runs to 13 residues. The chain's CDR3 is CASSRQGGYGYTF. The CDR3 DNA follows: TGTGCCAGCAGTCGACAGGGGGGCTATGGCTACACCTTC.

In its sample, this clone was seen many times. The chain combines TRBV11-1 with TRBJ2-7, with TRBD2 identical over 8 bases. Germline loops: CDR1 SGHAT, CDR2 FQDESV (reference sequence). The CDR3 sequence is 15 residues long. V was clipped by 1 base and J by 0 bases; unmatched bases: 2. CDR3 protein: CASSLEGTSSYEQYF. CDR3 nucleotides: TGTGCCAGCAGCTTAGAGGGGACTAGCTCCTACGAGCAGTACTTC.

V gene TRBV5-1 combines with J gene TRBJ2-7; 12 positions match TRBD1. Per the germline V gene, CDR1 is SGHRS and CDR2 is YFSETQ. This CDR3 is 14 amino acids long. V trimming: 7 bases; J trimming: 5 bases; junction bases outside the gene matches: 7. The DNA of the CDR3 is TGCGCCAGCGGGGGGACAGGGGGCCGAAACGAGCAGTACTTC. It yields the protein CASGGTGGRNEQYF.

The chain combines TRBV12-5 with TRBJ2-1; 10 bases are a match to TRBD2. The V and J ends lost 1 base and 7 bases, in that order; junction bases with no gene match: 13. The germline V gene encodes CDR1 LGHNT and CDR2 FRNRAP. The CDR3 runs to 18 residues. The CDR3 coding sequence is TGTGCTAGTGGTTTGGCTACATTACCGGGACTAGCGACTAATGAGCAGTTCTTC. Encoded protein: CASGLATLPGLATNEQFF.

The chain links TRBV10-2 to TRBJ2-5; D is perhaps TRBD2 (5 bases). V was clipped by 10 bases and J by 5 bases, with 23 bases between them. Per germline, CDR1 WSHSY and CDR2 SAAADI. The CDR3 is 15 residues long. This CDR3 reads CATKTLHGSGETQYF. CDR3 sequence (DNA): TGCGCCACAAAGACACTACACGGGTCGGGGGAGACCCAGTACTTC.